Presented here are 25 T cell receptor beta chains from one specimen sequenced in a study of cytomegalovirus exposure and HLA in healthy donors. 13 Jbeta primers and 60 Vbeta primers were used for the PCR. This table comes from immunoSEQ multiplex PCR, and its TCRdb copy is limited to in-frame clones, with some not included. The repertoire holds approximately 150,000 clones, with 77% as singletons. The sample was PBMCs. Receptor source: a woman aged 30 to 39 in good health and CMV-seronegative.

The CDR3 bases are TGTGCCAGCAGTTCATTCGGACAGGGGGGTAACACTGAAGCTTTCTTT. This encodes CASSSFGQGGNTEAFF. The chain recombines TRBV28 with TRBJ1-1; 10 positions match TRBD1. CDR1 is MDHEN, CDR2 SYDVKM, per germline. Unmatched junction bases numbered 7, after V lost 4 bases and J lost 2 bases. The CDR3 is made up of 16 amino acids.

J is TRBJ2-7 and V is TRBV7-2; 8 bases fit TRBD2. V lost 6 bases to trimming and J lost 3 bases; unmatched junction nucleotides: 10. Germline loops: CDR1 SGHTA, CDR2 FQGNSA. This CDR3 comprises 15 residues. CDR3: CASSSQAGVVYEQYF. The CDR3 region has the DNA TGTGCCAGCAGTTCCCAAGCGGGAGTAGTCTACGAGCAGTACTTC.

J is TRBJ1-2 and V is TRBV5-1, with 7 bases matching TRBD1. CDR1 is SGHRS, CDR2 YFSETQ, per germline. The CDR3 is 15 amino acids. After removal of 5 bases from V and 1 base from J, the junction contained 8 bases not matched to a gene. CDR3 nucleotides: TGCGCCAGCAGTCGGGACAGTCCAATTAACTATGGCTACACCTTC. Translation gives CASSRDSPINYGYTF. Together with reference TRBV5-1 and TRBJ1-2, the CDR3 gives the full variable domain: KAGVTQTPRYLIKTRGQQVTLSCSPISGHRSVSWYQQTPGQGLQFLFEYFSETQRNKGNFPGRFSGRQFSNSRSEMNVSTLELGDSALYLCASSRDSPINYGYTFGSGTRLTVV.

This chain joins TRBV7-3 and TRBJ2-7, with 8 bases identical to TRBD1. This CDR3 region has 15 residues. The germline gives CDR1 SGHTA, CDR2 FQGTGA. V trimming: 5 bases; J trimming: 6 bases; junction bases outside the gene matches: 12. CDR3: CASSASGTGVTEQYF. The DNA of the CDR3 is TGTGCCAGCAGCGCCTCCGGGACAGGCGTAACCGAGCAGTACTTC.

The gene calls are TRBV5-1 and TRBJ1-1; D not certain. The CDR3 spans 13 residues. Germline V CDR1 and CDR2: SGHRS, YFSETQ. Trimming cost V 4 bases and J 0 bases, with 7 bases left between them. CDR3 DNA sequence: TGCGCCAGCAGCGAGGTCCTGAACACTGAAGCTTTCTTT. This codes for CASSEVLNTEAFF.

V is TRBV28 and J is TRBJ2-7; no firm D call. Germline V gene data show CDR1 as MDHEN and CDR2 as SYDVKM. The CDR3 contains 13 residues. V was cut by 6 bases and J by 5 bases, with 14 bases left in between. The CDR3 region has the DNA TGTGCCAGCAGCCGAGAAGTTCCCCACGAGCAGTACTTC. Protein product: CASSREVPHEQYF.

The chain employs TRBV7-2 and TRBJ1-2; TRBD1 matches 10 bases. V lost 4 bases, J lost 3 bases, and 5 bases stayed unmatched. The CDR3 spans 15 residues. Germline V gene sequence: CDR1 SGHTA, CDR2 FQGNSA. CDR3 DNA sequence: TGTGCCAGCAGCTCGACAGGGGGCGCAGACTATGGCTACACCTTC. Protein: CASSSTGGADYGYTF.

This clone was counted once. The gene calls are TRBV5-6 and TRBJ1-2, with 9 bases lining up with TRBD1. Germline V gene sequence: CDR1 SGHDT, CDR2 YYEEEE. The ends lost 4 bases at V and 7 bases at J; junction bases unmatched: 5. This CDR3 has 13 amino acids. CDR3 in DNA: TGTGCCAGCAGCGCACAGGGGGCGCGTGGCTACACCTTC. Residues: CASSAQGARGYTF.

V is TRBV5-1 and J is TRBJ2-5, with 8 positions matching TRBD2. The DNA end favors TRBJ2-7, so the J call may be wrong. The CDR3 extends over 14 amino acids. From germline, CDR1 is SGHRS and CDR2 YFSETQ. The CDR3 sequence: CASAIGGASYEQYF. The CDR3 DNA follows: TGCGCCAGCGCCATCGGGGGGGCCTCCTACGAGCAGTACTTC.

The rearrangement links TRBV2 to TRBJ2-7; D call uncertain. The V end was cut by 5 bases, the J end by 4 bases, with 9 bases between. The CDR3 is made up of 12 amino acids. Germline CDR1 SNHLY, CDR2 FYNNEI. The CDR3 DNA reads as TGTGCCAGCAGTCCTATCCCTTACGAGCAGTACTTC. As protein: CASSPIPYEQYF.

This clone was seen a few times. The chain employs TRBV29-1 and TRBJ2-5, with 9 bases aligning to TRBD1. Germline-derived CDR1 and CDR2 are SQVTM and ANQGSEA. V lost 7 bases to trimming and J lost 6 bases; unmatched junction nucleotides: 9. The CDR3 runs 13 residues. CDR3 region: CSGGQGVLKTQYF. The CDR3 DNA sequence: TGCAGCGGGGGACAGGGTGTCTTAAAGACCCAGTACTTC.

V is TRBV7-2 and J is TRBJ2-7, with 14 bases aligning to TRBD2. Germline V gives CDR1 SGHTA, CDR2 FQGNSA. Trimming took 5 bases from V and 4 from J; bases not matched to a gene: 7. CDR3 size: 16 residues. CDR3 protein: CASSEGTSGRLYEQYF. The CDR3 nucleotides read TGTGCCAGCAGCGAAGGGACTAGCGGGAGACTTTACGAGCAGTACTTC.

The rearrangement joins TRBV5-1 to TRBJ2-5, with unresolved D. CDR1 SGHRS and CDR2 YFSETQ come from the germline V gene. CDR3 length equals 14 residues. V lost 0 bases, J lost 5 bases, and 11 bases lay in between. The CDR3 DNA sequence: TGCGCCAGCAGCTTGGATCTAGGATGGGAGACCCAGTACTTC. Residues: CASSLDLGWETQYF.

The gene calls are TRBV27 and TRBJ2-7; D is perhaps TRBD2 (5 bases). The CDR3 extends over 14 amino acids. V lost 6 bases and J 5 bases, leaving 17 bases between the germline ends. Germline V gene data show CDR1 as MNHEY and CDR2 as SMNVEV (reference sequence). The CDR3 DNA reads TGTGCCAGCAGCCTACCCGGGATGTCCCACGAGCAGTACTTC. Translation: CASSLPGMSHEQYF.

For this clone: Germline and junction disagree at one end, which may indicate a read error. The chain links TRBV6-6 to TRBJ1-1; D call uncertain. CDR1 is MNHNY and CDR2 is SVGAGI in the germline V gene (reference sequence). CDR3 length: 14 amino acids. CDR3 region: CASSYLARSTEVFF. DNA for the CDR3: TGTGCCAGCAGTTACTTGGCTCGGAGCACTGAAGTTTTCTTT.

As for this clone: Within the sample, other DNA sequences also encode this same CDR3. V is TRBV9 and J is TRBJ1-5, with 9 positions matching TRBD1. The CDR3 length is 15 residues. Germline lookup yields CDR1 SGDLS and CDR2 YYNGEE. V lost 2 bases, J lost 4 bases, and 4 bases stayed unmatched. The CDR3 protein is CASSVGGQGNQPQHF. In DNA form, the CDR3 reads TGTGCCAGCAGCGTCGGAGGACAGGGGAATCAGCCCCAGCATTTT.

CDR3 region: CASSFETSRHNEQFF. The CDR3 nucleotides are TGCGCCAGCAGCTTTGAGACTAGCAGACACAATGAGCAGTTCTTC. J is TRBJ2-1 and V is TRBV5-1; 7 nucleotides align to TRBD2. CDR3 length equals 15 residues. The V and J ends lost 2 bases and 5 bases, in that order; junction bases with no gene match: 7. Germline assignment: CDR1 SGHRS and CDR2 YFSETQ.

The chain combines TRBV5-8 with TRBJ1-5; D gene unclear. The CDR3 spans 14 residues. V lost 1 base, J lost 2 bases, and 7 bases lay in between. The germline V gene encodes CDR1 SGHTS and CDR2 YDEGEE. The CDR3 DNA follows: TGTGCCAGCAGCTTGTTCTCGGGCAATCAGCCCCAGCATTTT. Translating gives CASSLFSGNQPQHF.

The CDR3 bases are TGTGCCAGCTTGACGGGGGTGTACAATGAGCAGTTCTTC. Its translation: CASLTGVYNEQFF. The chain couples TRBV28 to TRBJ2-1; D perhaps matches TRBD2 (6 bases). Trimming removed 8 bases from V and 4 bases from J, with 12 bases in between. CDR1 and CDR2 (germline): MDHEN, SYDVKM. The CDR3 has 13 residues.

V gene TRBV7-3 combines with J gene TRBJ2-3, with TRBD2 matching over 7 bases. The trim removed 5 bases at V and 1 base at J, leaving 6 bases unmatched. The CDR3 is 15 residues long. CDR1 and CDR2 from the germline V gene are SGHTA and FQGTGA. The DNA for the CDR3 is TGTGCCAGCAGCCCTCTGGGGGGGGGCACAGATACGCAGTATTTT. Amino acids: CASSPLGGGTDTQYF.

The chain recombines TRBV4-2 with TRBJ2-1; TRBD1 is a possible D gene (6 bases). V shed 0 bases and J shed 2 bases, with 8 bases lying between them. The CDR3 spans 15 residues. Germline V CDR1 and CDR2: LGHNA, YNFKEQ. DNA for the CDR3: TGTGCCAGCAGCCAAGAGGGGACAACCTACAATGAGCAGTTCTTC. Translation: CASSQEGTTYNEQFF.

The gene calls are TRBV6-6 and TRBJ2-3; 9 bases are a match to TRBD1. Germline V gene data show CDR1 as MNHNY and CDR2 as SVGAGI (reference sequence). The V gene end was trimmed by 5 bases and the J gene end by 3 bases; junction bases not matched to a gene: 6. This CDR3 is built from 15 residues. The CDR3 protein is CASSTDRGGTDTQYF. The CDR3 region has the DNA TGTGCCAGCAGTACAGACAGGGGGGGGACAGATACGCAGTATTTT.

The rearrangement joins TRBV28 to TRBJ2-1, with D unclear. V lost 5 bases to trimming and J lost 4 bases, with 15 bases between them. CDR1 and CDR2 from the germline V gene are MDHEN and SYDVKM. This CDR3 has 15 residues. Written as DNA, the CDR3 is TGTGCCAGCAGTCCGCCAGGAACCGAATACAATGAGCAGTTCTTC. This sequence encodes CASSPPGTEYNEQFF. Full variable domain (rest looked up from reference TRBV28 and TRBJ2-1): DVKVTQSSRYLVKRTGEKVFLECVQDMDHENMFWYRQDPGLGLRLIYFSYDVKMKEKGDIPEGYSVSREKKERFSLILESASTNQTSMYLCASSPPGTEYNEQFFGPGTRLTVL.

V usage is TRBV6-1 and J usage is TRBJ1-4; 7 bases fit TRBD1. Germline assignment: CDR1 MNHNS and CDR2 SASEGT. The CDR3 runs 16 residues. V lost 4 bases and J lost 6; bases outside the gene matches: 11. The CDR3: CASSVLRTGTDEKLFF. In DNA, the CDR3 is TGTGCCAGCAGTGTCCTCAGGACAGGTACAGATGAAAAACTGTTTTTT.

This sequence joins TRBV27 and TRBJ2-5, with TRBD2 matching 11 bases. The germline gives CDR1 MNHEY, CDR2 SMNVEV (reference sequence). After removal of 6 bases from V and 4 bases from J, the junction contained 4 bases not matched to a gene. CDR3 length: 14 amino acids. CDR3 amino acids: CASRLAGGLETQYF. CDR3 DNA: TGTGCCAGCAGGCTAGCGGGGGGACTAGAGACCCAGTACTTC.